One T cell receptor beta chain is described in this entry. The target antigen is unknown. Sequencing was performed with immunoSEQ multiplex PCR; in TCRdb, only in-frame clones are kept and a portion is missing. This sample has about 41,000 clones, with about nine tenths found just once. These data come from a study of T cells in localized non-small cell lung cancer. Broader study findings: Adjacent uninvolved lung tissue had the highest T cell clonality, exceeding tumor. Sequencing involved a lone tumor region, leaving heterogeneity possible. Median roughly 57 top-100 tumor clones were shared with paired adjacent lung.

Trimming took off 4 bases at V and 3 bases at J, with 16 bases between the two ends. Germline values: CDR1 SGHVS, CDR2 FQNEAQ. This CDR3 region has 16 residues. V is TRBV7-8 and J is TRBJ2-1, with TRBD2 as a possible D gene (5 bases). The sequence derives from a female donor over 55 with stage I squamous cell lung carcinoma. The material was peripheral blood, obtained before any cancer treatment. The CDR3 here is CASSSLRDPRYNEQFF. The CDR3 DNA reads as TGTGCCAGCAGCTCCCTCCGGGATCCACGCTACAATGAGCAGTTCTTC.